One T cell receptor beta chain is described in this entry. The data derive from a study of T cells expressing NK-cell markers. On the study more broadly: CD3+CD56+NKG2C+, CD3+CD56+NKG2C- and CD3+CD56-NKG2C+ T cells, once sorted, supplied the TCR beta repertoires. The study sequenced eight donors, seven HCMV-seropositive and one seronegative.

TCRdb reprocessed the 5' RACE reads and reports one entry per CDR3 protein, with no DNA. This sample's table has about 160,000 distinct CDR3 sequences. Germline values: CDR1 SGHVS, CDR2 FQNEAQ. The CDR3 contains 18 residues. The receptor's source is a man aged 18-75 years in good health. The chain combines TRBV7-8 with TRBJ2-2; the D call of TRBD1 rests on TCRdb alone, since no DNA is present to check it. The sequenced material came from blood T cells: a sorted CD56 or NKG2C T cell subset, CD4+ or CD8+ T cells, or bulk PBMC T cells (not recorded which). The CDR3 loop reads CASSLALSNPQRGGELFF. The full variable domain, rest sourced from reference TRBV7-8 and TRBJ2-2, is GAGVSQSPRYKVAKRGQDVALRCDPISGHVSLFWYQQALGQGPEFLTYFQNEAQLDKSGLPSDRFFAERPEGSVSTLKIQRTQQEDSAVYLCASSLALSNPQRGGELFFGEGSRLTVL.